Below are 18 T cell receptor beta chains sequenced from a single sample in a study of T cell repertoires in cytomegalovirus infection (dated by TCRdb to between 2018 and 2020). The sample's treatment or condition label, decoded: in vitro stimulation with specific CMV peptide epitopes to enrich CMV-specific T cells. Sequenced on an Illumina HiSeq 1500. TCRdb reprocessing: public reads trimmed at Q25 with fastp, clones called with MiXCR, in-frame beta chains kept. Each entry merges the rows of one CDR3 protein and shows their most common DNA and genes. In all, the sample holds fewer than 1,000,000 distinct CDR3 sequences, and 25% to 40% of those were seen once. Around an eighth of the sample lies in the top ten. Antigens for these TCRs are unknown. The source material was cultured CD8+ T cells from PBMCs, sampled from culture after CMV antigen stimulation. Every receptor here comes from a human donor in good health (CMV status not recorded). Some clones in this sample may be carry-over from other donors' samples.

This clonotype was seen many times. V usage is TRBV7-9 and J usage is TRBJ2-7, with a weak D call TRBD2 (6 bases). This CDR3 is built from 15 residues. CDR1 is SEHNR, CDR2 FQNEAQ, per germline (reference sequence). Trimming shortened V by 5 bases and J by 2 bases, and 16 bases separated the two germline ends. As DNA, the CDR3 is TGTGCCAGCAGCACCGAAACCGGGAGAGCCTACGAGCAGTACGTC. Translated, it gives CASSTETGRAYEQYV.

The chain uses TRBV6-2 or TRBV6-3 and TRBJ1-5; tentative D call: TRBD1 (6 bases). V lost 5 bases and J 6 bases, leaving 17 bases between the germline ends. CDR1 and CDR2 (germline): MNHEY, SVGEGT. The CDR3 length is 15 residues. The CDR3 is CASSEYGGIGQPQHF. The CDR3 DNA follows: TGTGCCAGCAGTGAGTACGGGGGCATTGGTCAGCCCCAGCATTTT.

CDR3 in DNA: TGTGCCACCCCCGCCCAGGGGGCGACGTACCCCCCTGAAGCTTTCTTT. Protein sequence: CATPAQGATYPPEAFF. The V gene is TRBV6-1, the J gene TRBJ1-1; 8 bases align to TRBD1. Trimming cost V 10 bases and J 6 bases; bases outside gene matches: 19. There are 16 residues in the CDR3. The germline gives CDR1 MNHNS, CDR2 SASEGT.

With respect to this clonotype: A read error is likely, as this CDR3 ends without the conserved phenylalanine or tryptophan. The chain has TRBV27 and TRBJ1-6; D not certain. CDR3 size: 12 residues. V was pared by 5 bases and J by 12 bases, with 11 bases between. Germline values: CDR1 MNHEY, CDR2 SMNVEV (reference sequence). CDR3 sequence: CASSPSGRPLHL. CDR3 in DNA: TGTGCCAGCAGTCCCTCGGGGAGACCCCTCCACTTA.

The chain employs TRBV27 and TRBJ1-5; D gene unclear. The CDR3 length is 12 residues. V lost 6 bases, J lost 8 bases, and 11 bases lay in between. Per germline, CDR1 MNHEY and CDR2 SMNVEV (reference sequence). This chain's CDR3 is CASSPTPEPQHF. DNA of the CDR3: TGTGCCAGCAGCCCCACCCCAGAGCCCCAGCATTTT.

The rearrangement links TRBV4-3 to TRBJ1-4; TRBD1 agrees at 10 bases. Looked up from germline, CDR1 is LGHNA and CDR2 is YSLEER. The CDR3 loop spans 16 amino acids. The trim removed 4 bases at V and 6 bases at J, leaving 8 bases unmatched. This CDR3 is CASSLTRGQGDEKLFF. CDR3 sequence (DNA): TGCGCCAGCAGCCTCACGAGAGGACAGGGGGATGAAAAACTGTTTTTT.

The chain links TRBV7-2 to TRBJ1-2, with D possibly matching TRBD1 (6 bases). The V gene lost 5 bases and the J gene lost 5 bases, with 15 bases spanning the gap. This CDR3 comprises 14 residues. Germline lookup yields CDR1 SGHTA and CDR2 FQGNSA. The CDR3 reads CASSPRGGWYGYTF. CDR3 nucleotide sequence: TGTGCCAGCAGCCCAAGAGGGGGTTGGTATGGCTACACCTTC.

The chain recombines TRBV29-1 with TRBJ2-6; 7 positions match TRBD1. The CDR3 is 16 amino acids. Looked up from germline, CDR1 is SQVTM and CDR2 is ANQGSEA. The V gene end was trimmed by 7 bases and the J gene end by 3 bases; junction bases not matched to a gene: 12. CDR3 amino acids: CSAPGAGGDGANVLTF. For the CDR3, the DNA is TGCAGCGCTCCTGGGGCAGGGGGTGATGGGGCCAACGTCCTGACTTTC.

In its sample, this clonotype was seen a few times. The CDR3, as DNA: TGTGCCAGCAGCCCCAAGGACAGGCTTAGCACAGATACGCAGTATTTT. Residues: CASSPKDRLSTDTQYF. V gene TRBV6-2 or TRBV6-3 combines with J gene TRBJ2-3; 7 positions agree with TRBD1. V lost 6 bases, J lost 0 bases, and 9 bases stayed unmatched. This CDR3 is 16 amino acids long. Germline V gene lookup returns CDR1 MNHEY and CDR2 SVGEGT.

The chain employs TRBV4-2 and TRBJ1-3, with D perhaps TRBD1 (6 bases). This CDR3 has 17 residues. The germline V gene has CDR1 LGHNA and CDR2 YNFKEQ. Trimming cost V 7 bases and J 2 bases, with 21 bases left between them. CDR3 bases: TGTGCCAGCACCTCGAAACCCAGGGGAATAGCTGGAAACACCATATATTTT. Translated: CASTSKPRGIAGNTIYF.

The V and J genes are TRBV6-5 and TRBJ2-1; a possible D gene is TRBD2 (6 bases). Germline CDR1 is MNHEY and CDR2 is SVGAGI. The ends were cut back, 2 bases at V and 8 bases at J, with 16 bases in the middle. The length of the CDR3 is 15 residues. The CDR3 bases are TGTGCCAGCAGTTACCCCCACGTGGCGGGGCATGAGCAGTTCTTC. It specifies CASSYPHVAGHEQFF.

The J gene is TRBJ1-1, the V gene TRBV2; D is unresolved. The CDR3 covers 15 residues. CDR1 and CDR2 (germline): SNHLY, FYNNEI. The V end lost 2 bases, the J end lost 4 bases, and 14 bases lay between the germline ends. The CDR3 loop reads CASSERSVGSTEAFF. The CDR3 DNA is TGTGCCAGCAGTGAACGGTCGGTGGGATCCACTGAAGCTTTCTTT.

This clonotype came up many times. The chain uses TRBV6-1 and TRBJ1-2; D call uncertain. CDR3 size: 12 residues. Trimming cost V 7 bases and J 4 bases, with 10 bases left between them. The germline V gene encodes CDR1 MNHNS and CDR2 SASEGT. CDR3 in amino acids: CASNLRGYGYTF. CDR3 nucleotides: TGTGCCAGCAATCTTAGAGGCTATGGCTACACCTTC.

The chain links TRBV2 to TRBJ2-3; the match to TRBD2 covers 7 bases. This CDR3 has 17 residues. CDR1 is SNHLY, CDR2 FYNNEI, per germline. The V gene end was trimmed by 0 bases and the J gene end by 4 bases; junction bases not matched to a gene: 10. CDR3 residues: CASSEALVGGLPDTQYF. The CDR3 DNA reads TGTGCCAGCAGTGAAGCACTCGTCGGGGGGTTACCAGATACGCAGTATTTT.

This clonotype was detected many times. This chain uses TRBV7-2 with TRBJ2-1, with D hard to call. Trimming pared 1 base from V and 0 bases from J, leaving 10 bases between. The CDR3 is 16 amino acids. Germline CDR1 reads SGHTA; CDR2 reads FQGNSA. The CDR3 region is CASSLVHTNSYNEQFF. CDR3 bases: TGTGCCAGCAGCTTAGTTCACACCAACTCCTACAATGAGCAGTTCTTC.

The rearrangement joins TRBV19 to TRBJ1-4, with D perhaps matching TRBD1 (6 bases). The length of the CDR3 is 14 residues. Deletions cut 7 bases from V and 4 bases from J, with 13 bases between. Germline V lookup: CDR1 LNHDA, CDR2 SQIVND (reference sequence). Written as DNA, the CDR3 is TGTGCCAGTACGACGACAGGAAATAATGAAAAACTGTTTTTT. It specifies CASTTTGNNEKLFF. Supplemented by reference TRBV19 and TRBJ1-4, the full variable domain reads DGGITQSPKYLFRKEGQNVTLSCEQNLNHDAMYWYRQDPGQGLRLIYYSQIVNDFQKGDIAEGYSVSREKKESFPLTVTSAQKNPTAFYLCASTTTGNNEKLFFGSGTQLSVL.

V and J are TRBV19 and TRBJ1-4, with D unresolved. Per the germline V gene, CDR1 is LNHDA and CDR2 is SQIVND (reference sequence). The ends were cut back, 1 base at V and 8 bases at J, with 8 bases in the middle. This CDR3 has 13 amino acids. The CDR3 DNA is TGTGCCAGTAGTATAGTTGGGAGCGAAAAACTGTTTTTT. The encoded protein is CASSIVGSEKLFF.

This chain joins TRBV12-5 and TRBJ2-2; D is uncertain. CDR3 length: 15 residues. V lost 6 bases, J lost 2 bases, and 13 bases lay in between. The germline gives CDR1 LGHNT, CDR2 FRNRAP. The CDR3 is CASGRTRYNTGELFF. In DNA form, the CDR3 reads TGTGCTAGTGGCCGGACGCGATACAACACCGGGGAGCTGTTTTTT.